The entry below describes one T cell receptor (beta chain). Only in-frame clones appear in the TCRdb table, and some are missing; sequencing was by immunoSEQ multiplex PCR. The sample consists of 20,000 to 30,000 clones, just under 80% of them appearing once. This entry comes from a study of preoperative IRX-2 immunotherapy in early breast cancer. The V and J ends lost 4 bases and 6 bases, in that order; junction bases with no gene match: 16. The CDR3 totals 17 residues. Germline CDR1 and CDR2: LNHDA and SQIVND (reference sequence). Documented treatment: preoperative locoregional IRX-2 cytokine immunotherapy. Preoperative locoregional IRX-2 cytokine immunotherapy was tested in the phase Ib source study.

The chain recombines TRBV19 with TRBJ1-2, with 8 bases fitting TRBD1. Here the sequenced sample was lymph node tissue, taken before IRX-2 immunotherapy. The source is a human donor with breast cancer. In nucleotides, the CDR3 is TGTGCCAGTAGTACGCCCGACAGGGGAGCAGAGGAGGATGGCTACACCTTC. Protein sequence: CASSTPDRGAEEDGYTF.